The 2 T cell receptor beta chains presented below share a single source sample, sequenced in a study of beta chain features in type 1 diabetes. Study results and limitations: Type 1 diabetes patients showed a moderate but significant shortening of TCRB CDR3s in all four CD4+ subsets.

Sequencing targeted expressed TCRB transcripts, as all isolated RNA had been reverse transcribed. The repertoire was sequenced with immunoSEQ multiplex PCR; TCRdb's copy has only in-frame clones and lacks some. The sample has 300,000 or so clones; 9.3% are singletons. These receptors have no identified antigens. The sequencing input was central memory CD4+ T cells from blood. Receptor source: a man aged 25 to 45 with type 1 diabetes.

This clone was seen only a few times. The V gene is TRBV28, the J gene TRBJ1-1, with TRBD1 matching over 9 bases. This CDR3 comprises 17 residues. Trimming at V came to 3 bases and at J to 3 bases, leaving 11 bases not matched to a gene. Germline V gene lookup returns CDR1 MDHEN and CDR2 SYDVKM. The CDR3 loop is CASSLVPAGTGHTEAFF. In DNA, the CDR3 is TGTGCCAGCAGTTTGGTCCCTGCTGGGACAGGGCACACTGAAGCTTTCTTT.

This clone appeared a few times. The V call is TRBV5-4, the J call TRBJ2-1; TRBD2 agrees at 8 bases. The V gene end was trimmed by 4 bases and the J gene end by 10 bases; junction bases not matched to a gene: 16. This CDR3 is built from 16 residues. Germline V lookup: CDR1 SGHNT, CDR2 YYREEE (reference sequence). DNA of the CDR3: TGTGCCAGCAGCCCTGGGGGTAGCGGGGCGTTCGGGGAGCAGTTCTTC. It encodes CASSPGGSGAFGEQFF.